This T cell receptor beta chain derives from a study of T cell repertoires in cytomegalovirus infection. TCRdb re-analysed the reads in MiXCR, keeping a single row per CDR3 protein. The sample records around 570,000 distinct CDR3 sequences, 40% being singletons. Study-level results: CMV-specific HLA-C-restricted TCR beta clonotypes dominated the ex vivo response.

Worth noting for this clonotype: The antigen is undetermined.

This CDR3 spans 15 amino acids. Trimming took 3 bases from V and 2 from J; bases not matched to a gene: 6. Germline-derived CDR1 and CDR2 are SGHVS and FQNEAQ. The sequence derives from a human donor in good health (CMV status not recorded). Some clones in this sample may be carry-over from other donors' samples. V is TRBV7-8 and J is TRBJ2-7; TRBD2 matches 8 bases. The sequenced sample was cultured PBMCs, obtained from culture after CMV antigen stimulation. The CDR3 DNA reads TGTGCCAGCAGCTTGGCGGGGGGTTTAACCTACGAGCAGTACTTC. It translates to CASSLAGGLTYEQYF.